The present TCR beta chain was sequenced within a study of response to subunit inactivated influenza vaccine. The V end was cut by 5 bases, the J end by 1 base, with 26 bases between. Germline V CDR1 and CDR2: LNHNV, YYDKDF (reference sequence). There are 20 residues in the CDR3. MiXCR, applied by TCRdb to the RT-PCR reads, yields one record per CDR3 protein. The top ten clones hold roughly 7.2% of a sample with 590,000 or so distinct CDR3 sequences, around 13% of them seen once. This clonotype was recorded a few times. What it binds is not known. General observations from the study: It was suggested by the authors that few new T cells are recruited by each seasonal influenza vaccination.

This chain connects TRBV15 to TRBJ2-2; D assignment may be TRBD1 or TRBD2 (5 bases each). This receptor was taken from a middle-aged man who received an inactivated influenza vaccine. Here the sequenced sample was PBMCs from blood, taken less than 15 days before vaccination. The CDR3 spells CATSGSGIRDGHVNTGELFF. As DNA, the CDR3 is TGTGCCACCAGCGGATCCGGGATTAGGGATGGACACGTGAACACCGGGGAGCTGTTTTTT.